The 4 T cell receptor beta chains below all came from one sample that was sequenced in a study of T-cell reconstitution after alpha-beta-depleted transplantation in children. Using unique molecular identifiers, the investigators prepared the TCRbeta library. Each CDR3 protein gets one entry after TCRdb re-called the PCR reads with MiXCR. The table has 180,000 or so distinct CDR3 sequences, about 6% seen once. The source was PBMCs, collected before TCRalphabeta/CD19-depleted stem cell transplant. Receptors were obtained from a girl less than two years old with combined immunodeficiency, due to receive a stem cell transplant.

In its sample, this clonotype was seen many times. This chain uses TRBV6-2 or TRBV6-3 with TRBJ1-1, with a weak D call TRBD1 (6 bases). Trimming removed 6 bases from V and 1 base from J, with 9 bases in between. This CDR3 is built from 13 residues. Germline CDR1 and CDR2: MNHEY and SVGEGT. The CDR3 is CASSRGWNTEAFF. CDR3 sequence (DNA): TGTGCCAGCAGCAGGGGCTGGAACACTGAAGCTTTCTTT.

This clonotype was counted at least ten times. The chain joins TRBV6-2 or TRBV6-3 to TRBJ2-5; no definite D call. The V and J ends lost 7 bases and 7 bases respectively, with 13 bases between them. CDR1 and CDR2 (germline): MNHEY, SVGEGT. This CDR3 is built from 12 residues. The DNA for the CDR3 is TGTGCCAGCAAACCTGTAACAGCGACCCAGTACTTC. This sequence encodes CASKPVTATQYF.

This clonotype showed up many times. The genes are TRBV27 and TRBJ2-7, with D maybe TRBD2 (6 bases). This CDR3 has 13 residues. The V end lost 4 bases, the J end lost 6 bases, and 13 bases lay between the germline ends. Germline lookup yields CDR1 MNHEY and CDR2 SMNVEV (reference sequence). CDR3 in DNA: TGTGCCAGCAGTTCACTCGGGACTTTCGAGCAGTACTTC. Translated, it gives CASSSLGTFEQYF.

The chain recombines TRBV7-6 with TRBJ2-7, with TRBD2 matching 10 bases. The CDR3 runs to 16 residues. The trim removed 6 bases at V and 2 bases at J, leaving 10 bases unmatched. The germline V gene encodes CDR1 SGHVS and CDR2 FNYEAQ. This chain's CDR3 is CASRGLAGEKPYEQYF. The CDR3 bases are TGTGCCAGCAGGGGGCTAGCGGGAGAAAAACCCTACGAGCAGTACTTC.